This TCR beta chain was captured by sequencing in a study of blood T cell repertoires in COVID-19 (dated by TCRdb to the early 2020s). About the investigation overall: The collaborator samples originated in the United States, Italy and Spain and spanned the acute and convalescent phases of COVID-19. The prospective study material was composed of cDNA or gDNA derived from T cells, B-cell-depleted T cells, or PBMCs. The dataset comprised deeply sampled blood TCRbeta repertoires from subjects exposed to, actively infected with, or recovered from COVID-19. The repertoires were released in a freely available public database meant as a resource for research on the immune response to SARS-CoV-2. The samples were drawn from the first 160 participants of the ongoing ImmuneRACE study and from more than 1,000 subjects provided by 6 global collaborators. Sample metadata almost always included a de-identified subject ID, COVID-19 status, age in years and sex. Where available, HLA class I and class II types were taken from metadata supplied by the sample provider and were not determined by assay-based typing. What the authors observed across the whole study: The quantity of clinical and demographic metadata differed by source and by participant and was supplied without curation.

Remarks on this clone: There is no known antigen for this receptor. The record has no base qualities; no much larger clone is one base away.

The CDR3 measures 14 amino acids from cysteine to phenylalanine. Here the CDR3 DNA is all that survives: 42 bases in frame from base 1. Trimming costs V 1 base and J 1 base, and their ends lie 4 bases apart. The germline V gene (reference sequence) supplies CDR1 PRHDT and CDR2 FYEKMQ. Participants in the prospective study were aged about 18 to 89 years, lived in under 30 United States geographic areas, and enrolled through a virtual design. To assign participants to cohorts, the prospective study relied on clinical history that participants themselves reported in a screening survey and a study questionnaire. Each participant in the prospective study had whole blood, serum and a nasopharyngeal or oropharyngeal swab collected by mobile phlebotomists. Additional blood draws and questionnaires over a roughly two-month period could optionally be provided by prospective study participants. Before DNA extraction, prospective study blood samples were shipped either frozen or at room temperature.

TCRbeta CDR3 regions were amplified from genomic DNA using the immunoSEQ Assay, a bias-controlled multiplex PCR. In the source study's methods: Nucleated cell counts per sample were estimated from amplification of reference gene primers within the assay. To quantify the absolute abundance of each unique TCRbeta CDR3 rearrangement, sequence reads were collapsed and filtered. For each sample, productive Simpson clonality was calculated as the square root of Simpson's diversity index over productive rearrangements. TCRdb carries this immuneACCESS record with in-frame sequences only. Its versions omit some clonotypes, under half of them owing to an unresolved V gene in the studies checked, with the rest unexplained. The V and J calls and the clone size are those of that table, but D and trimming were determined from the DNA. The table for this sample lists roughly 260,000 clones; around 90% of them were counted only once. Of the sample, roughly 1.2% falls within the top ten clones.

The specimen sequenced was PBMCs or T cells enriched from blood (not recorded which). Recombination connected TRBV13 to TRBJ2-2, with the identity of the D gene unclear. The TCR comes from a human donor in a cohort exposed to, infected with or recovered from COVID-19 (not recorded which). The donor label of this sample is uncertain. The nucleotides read TGTGCCAGCAGCTTAGCCTTGAACACCGGGGAGCTGTTTTTT. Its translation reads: CASSLALNTGELFF.